The 30 T cell receptor beta chains below come from one sample, sequenced in a study of beta chain features in type 1 diabetes. No antigen has been assigned to these receptors. Sequencing targeted expressed TCRB transcripts, as all isolated RNA had been reverse transcribed. TCRdb's copy holds only in-frame clones and misses some; the assay was immunoSEQ multiplex PCR. The sample has 310,000 or so clones; roughly 15% are singletons. General study findings and limits: TCRB CDR3s were moderately but significantly shorter in Type 1 diabetes patients in all four CD4+ subsets.

Sample: naive CD4+ T cells from blood. Receptors originate from a man aged 18 to 30 with type 1 diabetes.

The chain couples TRBV7-8 to TRBJ2-1; TRBD2 matches 8 bases. V was clipped by 4 bases and J by 2 bases; unmatched bases: 4. CDR3 size: 15 residues. The germline gives CDR1 SGHVS, CDR2 FQNEAQ. The DNA for the CDR3 is TGTGCCAGCAGCTCAGAACTAGCGGCCTACAATGAGCAGTTCTTC. It codes for CASSSELAAYNEQFF. Based on the CDR3 plus reference TRBV7-8 and TRBJ2-1, the full variable domain is GAGVSQSPRYKVAKRGQDVALRCDPISGHVSLFWYQQALGQGPEFLTYFQNEAQLDKSGLPSDRFFAERPEGSVSTLKIQRTQQEDSAVYLCASSSELAAYNEQFFGPGTRLTVL.

V and J are TRBV19 and TRBJ1-1; D not certain. The V end lost 7 bases, the J end lost 3 bases, and 15 bases lay between the germline ends. CDR3 size: 14 residues. Germline CDR1 LNHDA, CDR2 SQIVND (reference sequence). CDR3: CASTLSGFHTEAFF. The CDR3 DNA is TGTGCCAGTACCCTTTCGGGGTTTCACACTGAAGCTTTCTTT.

As regards this clone: The DNA is omitted, as the CDR3 cannot be located on it reliably, and the CDR3 follows TCRdb's listing. The chain employs TRBV30 and TRBJ2-7; the D call TRBD1 from the table was never checked on the DNA. Germline CDR1 and CDR2: GTSNPN and SVGIG (reference sequence). The CDR3 is 13 amino acids long, termini counted. The CDR3 loop is CAWSTWGQGSAYF.

This clone was observed a few times. The chain combines TRBV19 with TRBJ2-5, with 8 bases aligning to TRBD1. CDR3 length: 13 amino acids. Germline lookup yields CDR1 LNHDA and CDR2 SQIVND (reference sequence). V lost 6 bases, J lost 4 bases, and 4 bases stayed unmatched. CDR3 coding DNA: TGTGCCAGTAGATTAACAGGGGGAGAGACCCAGTACTTC. Encoded protein: CASRLTGGETQYF.

This clone was observed a few times. The chain recombines TRBV4-2 with TRBJ2-3; D uncertain. V lost 1 base and J lost 10, with 9 bases in between. From germline, CDR1 is LGHNA and CDR2 YNFKEQ. There are 12 residues in the CDR3. The CDR3 region is CASSQVSIAQYF. The DNA for the CDR3 is TGTGCCAGCAGCCAAGTTAGCATAGCGCAGTATTTT.

The V gene is TRBV6-1, the J gene TRBJ1-2, with 11 nucleotides matching TRBD1. The trim removed 5 bases at V and 4 bases at J, leaving 6 bases unmatched. Germline V gives CDR1 MNHNS, CDR2 SASEGT. The CDR3 spans 15 residues. The CDR3 coding sequence is TGTGCCAGCAGTCTGAGGACAGGGGGCGGCTATGGCTACACCTTC. Its translation is CASSLRTGGGYGYTF.

In this sample, this clone turned up a few times. Here the CDR3 DNA reads TGTGCCAGCAGTGCGGGACAAAAGAGTTCACCCCTCCACTTT. Its protein product is CASSAGQKSSPLHF. The chain employs TRBV25-1 and TRBJ1-6; D may be TRBD1 (6 bases). CDR3 size: 14 residues. Germline assignment: CDR1 MGHDK and CDR2 SYGVNS. The V gene lost 4 bases and the J gene lost 9 bases, with 13 bases spanning the gap. Variable domain in full (rest from reference TRBV25-1 and TRBJ1-6): EADIYQTPRYLVIGTGKKITLECSQTMGHDKMYWYQQDPGMELHLIHYSYGVNSTEKGDLSSESTVSRIRTEHFPLTLESARPSHTSQYLCASSAGQKSSPLHFGNGTRLTVT.

J is TRBJ2-5 and V is TRBV7-2; TRBD2 matches 11 bases. The CDR3 loop spans 17 amino acids. CDR1 and CDR2 (germline): SGHTA, FQGNSA. V shed 1 base and J 5 bases; nucleotides not matched to a gene: 9. CDR3 loop: CASSLVVTSGRAETQYF. The DNA of the CDR3 is TGTGCCAGCAGCTTAGTAGTCACTAGCGGGAGAGCGGAGACCCAGTACTTC.

A few counts support this clone. The J gene is TRBJ2-5, the V gene TRBV27; TRBD2 agrees at 10 bases. Germline V gene lookup returns CDR1 MNHEY and CDR2 SMNVEV (reference sequence). The CDR3 sequence is 18 residues long. V shed 4 bases, J shed 2 bases, and the junction held 13 bases outside the gene matches. CDR3 region: CASSYRQATSGFQETQYF. CDR3 nucleotides: TGTGCCAGCAGTTACCGTCAGGCGACTAGCGGGTTTCAAGAGACCCAGTACTTC.

In its sample, this clone was seen a few times. J is TRBJ1-2 and V is TRBV28; D may be TRBD1 (5 bases). The CDR3 is made up of 13 amino acids. The germline V gene encodes CDR1 MDHEN and CDR2 SYDVKM. Trimming shortened V by 8 bases and J by 5 bases, and 15 bases separated the two germline ends. CDR3 nucleotide sequence: TGTGCCAGCGTACCAGGGTCTGGTTATGGCTACACCTTC. It translates to CASVPGSGYGYTF.

This clone was seen a handful of times. The chain is built from TRBV30 and TRBJ1-1; 8 nucleotides match TRBD1. The CDR3 loop spans 17 amino acids. Trimming at V came to 0 bases and at J to 2 bases, leaving 11 bases not matched to a gene. The germline gives CDR1 GTSNPN, CDR2 SVGIG (reference sequence). CDR3 sequence: CAWSVDRGTGANTEAFF. The CDR3 coding sequence is TGTGCCTGGAGTGTAGATCGAGGGACAGGCGCCAACACTGAAGCTTTCTTT.

The chain links TRBV21-1 to TRBJ2-7; TRBD2 is the table's D call and was not checked against the DNA. TRBV21-1 constitutes a pseudogene. The CDR3 has 14 amino acids. DNA of the CDR3: TGTGCCAGCGATAGGGTGGGGGGATCCTACGAGCAGTACTTC. Protein product: CASDRVGGSYEQYF.

The table lists this clone with a few counts. The V and J genes are TRBV29-1 and TRBJ2-7; tentative D call: TRBD2 (7 bases). Germline loops: CDR1 SQVTM, CDR2 ANQGSEA. The CDR3 covers 12 residues. Trimming removed 7 bases at V and 5 bases at J, with 15 bases between. CDR3 amino acids: CSAGGGPNEQYF. The CDR3 nucleotides read TGCAGCGCTGGGGGGGGGCCGAACGAGCAGTACTTC.

In this sample, this clone turned up a few times. This rearrangement joins TRBV5-4 to TRBJ2-5; 11 positions agree with TRBD2. This CDR3 region has 16 residues. The junction had 6 bases not matched to a gene; V was cut back by 4 bases and J by 1 base. Germline assignment: CDR1 SGHNT and CDR2 YYREEE (reference sequence). Written as DNA, the CDR3 is TGTGCCAGCAGCCTGACTAGCGGGGTCGGCCAAGAGACCCAGTACTTC. The encoded protein is CASSLTSGVGQETQYF.

There are a few counts of this clone. This chain connects TRBV18 to TRBJ1-3; a possible D gene is TRBD1 (6 bases). The V and J ends lost 3 bases and 0 bases respectively, with 15 bases between them. The CDR3 extends over 17 amino acids. In germline, CDR1 is KGHSH, CDR2 LQKENI. This CDR3 reads CASSPLGHANSGNTIYF. CDR3 coding DNA: TGTGCCAGCTCACCCTTGGGACACGCGAACTCTGGAAACACCATATATTTT.

The chain links TRBV28 to TRBJ2-4, with TRBD1 matching over 12 bases. Germline trimming cut 3 bases from V and 0 bases from J; bases unmatched to any gene: 3. CDR1 and CDR2 from the germline V gene are MDHEN and SYDVKM. The CDR3 extends over 17 amino acids. The CDR3 nucleotides read TGTGCCAGCAGTTTGGGACAGGGGGCCCTAGCCAAAAACATTCAGTACTTC. It codes for CASSLGQGALAKNIQYF.

This clone turned up a few times. The chain links TRBV5-8 to TRBJ2-5, with D perhaps matching TRBD1 (5 bases). Germline V gene lookup returns CDR1 SGHTS and CDR2 YDEGEE. The CDR3 consists of 15 residues. The germline V and J ends were trimmed by 6 bases and 3 bases, with 18 bases remaining between them. The CDR3 sequence: CASKWIPDTKETQYF. The DNA of the CDR3 is TGTGCCAGCAAGTGGATCCCGGACACTAAAGAGACCCAGTACTTC.

This clone has only a few counts. The J gene is TRBJ2-3, the V gene TRBV30, with D perhaps matching TRBD1 (6 bases). The CDR3 runs 14 residues. Trimming cost V 3 bases and J 0 bases, with 10 bases left between them. CDR1 and CDR2 from the germline V gene are GTSNPN and SVGIG (reference sequence). The CDR3 is CAWRATGSTDTQYF. CDR3 coding DNA: TGTGCCTGGAGGGCGACAGGTAGCACAGATACGCAGTATTTT.

The chain is built from TRBV6-5 and TRBJ2-5; D may be TRBD1 (5 bases). Trimming took 6 bases from V and 1 from J, leaving 12 bases between them. The length of the CDR3 is 14 residues. Germline V gene sequence: CDR1 MNHEY, CDR2 SVGAGI. This CDR3 is CASSPQTAQETQYF. DNA for the CDR3: TGTGCCAGCAGCCCTCAGACAGCCCAAGAGACCCAGTACTTC.

This clone has more than one count but fewer than ten. V and J are TRBV20-1 and TRBJ2-3; D gene unclear. Germline lookup yields CDR1 DFQATT and CDR2 SNEGSKA (reference sequence). This CDR3 has 11 residues. V lost 8 bases, J lost 0 bases, and 6 bases lay in between. DNA of the CDR3: TGCAGTTGGCGGAGCACAGATACGCAGTATTTT. Its translation: CSWRSTDTQYF.

This clone has more than one count but fewer than ten. Other DNA sequences in the sample encode the same CDR3. The chain recombines TRBV5-1 with TRBJ2-1, with 7 positions matching TRBD2. The CDR3 has 15 amino acids. Per germline, CDR1 SGHRS and CDR2 YFSETQ. The V and J ends lost 2 bases and 2 bases, in that order; junction bases with no gene match: 4. The CDR3 region is CASSLGGSPYNEQFF. CDR3 bases: TGCGCCAGCAGCTTAGGCGGGAGTCCCTACAATGAGCAGTTCTTC.

The table lists this clone with a few counts. The V and J genes are TRBV28 and TRBJ2-7; TRBD2 matches at 7 bases. With V trimmed by 6 bases and J by 3 bases, 11 bases remained unmatched. The CDR3 has 15 amino acids. The V gene's germline CDR1 is MDHEN and CDR2 SYDVKM. The CDR3: CASRKPGASGYEQYF. The CDR3 coding sequence is TGTGCCAGCAGAAAACCCGGGGCTAGCGGCTACGAGCAGTACTTC.

The chain recombines TRBV5-5 with TRBJ2-1; 11 bases line up with TRBD2. Germline lookup yields CDR1 SGHKS and CDR2 YYEKEE (reference sequence). V lost 0 bases and J lost 3; bases outside the gene matches: 5. This CDR3 has 17 residues. This chain's CDR3 is CASSLAASGGFYNEQFF. CDR3 DNA sequence: TGTGCCAGCAGCTTGGCAGCTAGCGGGGGGTTCTACAATGAGCAGTTCTTC.

V gene TRBV9 combines with J gene TRBJ2-1; D might be TRBD1 (6 bases). V was cut by 0 bases and J by 6 bases, with 16 bases left in between. CDR1 and CDR2 from the germline V gene are SGDLS and YYNGEE. CDR3 length equals 16 residues. The CDR3 DNA is TGTGCCAGCAGCGTAGAGGGGGTTTTCCGCGGCAATGAGCAGTTCTTC. It translates to CASSVEGVFRGNEQFF. The entire variable domain, with the rest obtained from reference TRBV9 and TRBJ2-1, is as follows: DSGVTQTPKHLITATGQRVTLRCSPRSGDLSVYWYQQSLDQGLQFLIQYYNGEERAKGNILERFSAQQFPDLHSELNLSSLELGDSALYFCASSVEGVFRGNEQFFGPGTRLTVL.

The chain has TRBV6-1 and TRBJ2-5; D remains ambiguous. V lost 7 bases and J lost 1, with 7 bases in between. The CDR3 has 12 residues. Germline-derived CDR1 and CDR2 are MNHNS and SASEGT. The CDR3, as DNA: TGTGCCAGCACCAGGATCCAAGAGACCCAGTACTTC. It yields the protein CASTRIQETQYF.

CDR3 nucleotides: TGTGCCAGCTCACCGCTTCTAGCGGGGGGGGCCAATGAGCAGTTCTTC. Its protein is CASSPLLAGGANEQFF. The V call is TRBV18, the J call TRBJ2-1, with TRBD2 identical over 12 bases. V lost 3 bases, J lost 6 bases, and 6 bases stayed unmatched. This CDR3 is built from 16 residues. CDR1 and CDR2 (germline): KGHSH, LQKENI.

The chain has TRBV28 and TRBJ2-7; 10 bases line up with TRBD1. V trimming: 4 bases; J trimming: 0 bases; junction bases outside the gene matches: 3. The CDR3 spans 15 residues. Germline V gene data show CDR1 as MDHEN and CDR2 as SYDVKM. The chain's CDR3 is CASSSGDRGSYEQYF. The CDR3, as DNA: TGTGCCAGCAGTTCGGGGGACAGGGGCTCCTACGAGCAGTACTTC.

In its sample, this clone was seen once. The V and J genes are TRBV15 and TRBJ2-7, with 7 nucleotides matching TRBD1. Trimming at V came to 5 bases and at J to 0 bases, leaving 4 bases not matched to a gene. CDR1 is LNHNV and CDR2 is YYDKDF in the germline V gene (reference sequence). The CDR3 is made up of 14 amino acids. This CDR3 reads CATSGGQVSYEQYF. The CDR3, as DNA: TGTGCCACCAGCGGAGGACAGGTCTCCTACGAGCAGTACTTC. The entire variable domain, with the rest obtained from reference TRBV15 and TRBJ2-7, is as follows: DAMVIQNPRYQVTQFGKPVTLSCSQTLNHNVMYWYQQKSSQAPKLLFHYYDKDFNNEADTPDNFQSRRPNTSFCFLDIRSPGLGDTAMYLCATSGGQVSYEQYFGPGTRLTVT.

The chain carries TRBV28 and TRBJ2-6; 7 nucleotides align to TRBD1. Germline trimming cut 4 bases from V and 2 bases from J; bases unmatched to any gene: 8. This CDR3 comprises 17 residues. Germline V lookup: CDR1 MDHEN, CDR2 SYDVKM. As DNA, the CDR3 is TGTGCCAGCAGTTCCTTGACAGGGAGCACTGGGGCCAACGTCCTGACTTTC. Its translation: CASSSLTGSTGANVLTF. Combining the CDR3 with reference TRBV28 and TRBJ2-6 gives the whole variable domain DVKVTQSSRYLVKRTGEKVFLECVQDMDHENMFWYRQDPGLGLRLIYFSYDVKMKEKGDIPEGYSVSREKKERFSLILESASTNQTSMYLCASSSLTGSTGANVLTFGAGSRLTVL.

J is TRBJ2-1 and V is TRBV25-1; 9 bases map to TRBD1. The CDR3 has 15 residues. Germline CDR1 and CDR2: MGHDK and SYGVNS. The trim removed 6 bases at V and 5 bases at J, leaving 8 bases unmatched. In nucleotides, the CDR3 is TGTGCCAGCAGCATACCGGGACAGGGTCACAATGAGCAGTTCTTC. Translating it yields CASSIPGQGHNEQFF.